A single sample gave rise to the 9 T cell receptor beta chains below, sequenced in a study of cytomegalovirus exposure and HLA in healthy donors (dated by TCRdb to about 2017). The method behind the library was the immunoSEQ multiplex PCR assay. The multiplex PCR relied on a mix of 60 forward primers for TCR Vbeta segments and 13 reverse primers for TCR Jbeta segments. Drawn from immuneACCESS, this table holds only the in-frame rearrangements with V and J called that TCRdb kept. Clones are partly lost; checked studies trace under half to an unresolved V gene and leave the rest unexplained. The sample table shows fewer than 120,000 clones, and 70% to 90% are seen once. Of the sample, 1.5% to 2% falls within the top ten clones. Sequenced: PBMCs. Source of these receptors: a man in his forties in good health and CMV-seronegative.

The chain links TRBV27 to TRBJ2-7, with 7 nucleotides matching TRBD1. CDR3 length: 14 residues. The germline gives CDR1 MNHEY, CDR2 SMNVEV (reference sequence). V shed 2 bases, J shed 2 bases, and the junction held 3 bases outside the gene matches. The CDR3 bases are TGTGCCAGCAGTTTAGGGCAGGGGGCCTACGAGCAGTACTTC. Its translation is CASSLGQGAYEQYF.

The chain joins TRBV6-8 to TRBJ2-3; D remains ambiguous. The germline V gene has CDR1 MNHGY and CDR2 SAAAGT. V was pared by 1 base and J by 3 bases, with 14 bases between. The CDR3 extends over 16 amino acids. Here the CDR3 DNA reads TGTGCCAGCAGTTACTATGTCCTGTCCTATACAGATACGCAGTATTTT. This gives the protein CASSYYVLSYTDTQYF.

This chain uses TRBV6-1 with TRBJ1-6; a possible D gene is TRBD1 (5 bases). The CDR3 is 16 residues long. The V and J ends lost 3 bases and 1 base respectively, with 10 bases between them. Germline V lookup: CDR1 MNHNS, CDR2 SASEGT. The CDR3: CASSDEGRSYNSPLHF. DNA of the CDR3: TGTGCCAGCAGTGACGAGGGGAGGTCCTATAATTCACCCCTCCACTTT.

The sample holds one count of this clone. The V gene is TRBV19, the J gene TRBJ1-5; D gene ambiguous. CDR3 length equals 12 residues. CDR1 is LNHDA and CDR2 is SQIVND in the germline V gene (reference sequence). The V end was cut by 5 bases, the J end by 11 bases, with 13 bases between. The CDR3 DNA is TGTGCCAGTAGTGACGACGGTCGGGCCCAGCATTTT. This gives the protein CASSDDGRAQHF.

This rearrangement joins TRBV15 to TRBJ2-7, with D perhaps matching TRBD2 (6 bases). This CDR3 is built from 14 residues. Trimming removed 1 base at V and 4 bases at J, with 11 bases between. From germline, CDR1 is LNHNV and CDR2 YYDKDF (reference sequence). The CDR3 DNA reads TGTGCCACCAGCAGAGGCGGAGGGGCTTACGAGCAGTACTTC. Translation: CATSRGGGAYEQYF.

This clone has a single count. This chain connects TRBV7-2 to TRBJ1-6; D gene uncertain. Germline V gene data show CDR1 as SGHTA and CDR2 as FQGNSA. The germline V and J ends were trimmed by 5 bases and 0 bases, with 8 bases remaining between them. This CDR3 has 15 residues. CDR3 DNA sequence: TGTGCCAGCAGCATCGCGGCCTCCTATAATTCACCCCTCCACTTT. It translates to CASSIAASYNSPLHF. The full variable domain, rest sourced from reference TRBV7-2 and TRBJ1-6, is GAGVSQSPSNKVTEKGKDVELRCDPISGHTALYWYRQSLGQGLEFLIYFQGNSAPDKSGLPSDRFSAERTGGSVSTLTIQRTQQEDSAVYLCASSIAASYNSPLHFGNGTRLTVT.

This clone was observed once. The chain carries TRBV9 and TRBJ2-3; a weak D match, TRBD2 (6 bases). Germline V gene sequence: CDR1 SGDLS, CDR2 YYNGEE. This CDR3 has 13 amino acids. With 3 bases removed from V and 5 bases from J, the gap between germline ends came to 10 bases. This CDR3 is CASSGGGVDTQYF. DNA of the CDR3: TGTGCCAGCAGCGGCGGAGGGGTAGATACGCAGTATTTT.

V and J are TRBV5-4 and TRBJ1-4; D may be TRBD1 (6 bases). The CDR3 consists of 14 residues. Trimming shortened V by 0 bases and J by 7 bases, and 10 bases separated the two germline ends. The germline CDR1 and CDR2 sequences are SGHNT and YYREEE (reference sequence). The DNA of the CDR3 is TGTGCCAGCAGCTTGGGGGGGCGCCCTGAAAAACTGTTTTTT. It encodes CASSLGGRPEKLFF.

This rearrangement joins TRBV4-3 to TRBJ1-6, with D perhaps matching TRBD1 (6 bases). The V end was cut by 0 bases, the J end by 8 bases, with 11 bases between. Germline V CDR1 and CDR2: LGHNA, YSLEER. This CDR3 is built from 15 residues. CDR3 DNA sequence: TGCGCCAGCAGCCAAGACCGGGCAGGGGATTCACCCCTCCACTTT. Amino acid sequence: CASSQDRAGDSPLHF.